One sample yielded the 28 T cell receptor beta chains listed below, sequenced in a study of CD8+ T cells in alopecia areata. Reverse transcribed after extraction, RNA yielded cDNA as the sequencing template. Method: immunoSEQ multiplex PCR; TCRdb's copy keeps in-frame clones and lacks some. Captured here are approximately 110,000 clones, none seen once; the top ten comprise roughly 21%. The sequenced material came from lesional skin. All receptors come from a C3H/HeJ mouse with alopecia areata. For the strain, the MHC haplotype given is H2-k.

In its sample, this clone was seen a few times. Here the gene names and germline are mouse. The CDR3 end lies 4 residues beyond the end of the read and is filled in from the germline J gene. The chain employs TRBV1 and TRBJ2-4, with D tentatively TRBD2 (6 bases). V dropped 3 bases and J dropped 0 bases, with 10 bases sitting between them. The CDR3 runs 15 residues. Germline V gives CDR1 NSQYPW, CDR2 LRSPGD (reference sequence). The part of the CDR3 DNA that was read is TGCACCTGCAGTGCTCAATGGGGGAGTCAAAAC. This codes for CTCSAQWGSQN. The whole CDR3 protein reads CTCSAQWGSQNTLYF.

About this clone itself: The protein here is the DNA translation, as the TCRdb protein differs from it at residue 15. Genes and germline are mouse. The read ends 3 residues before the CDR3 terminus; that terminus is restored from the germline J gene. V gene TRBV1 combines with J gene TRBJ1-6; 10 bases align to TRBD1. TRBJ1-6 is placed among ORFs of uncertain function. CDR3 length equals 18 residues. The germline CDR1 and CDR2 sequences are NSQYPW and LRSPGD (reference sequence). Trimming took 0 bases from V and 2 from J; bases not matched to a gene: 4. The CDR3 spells CTCSADLGQGTYNSPLYF. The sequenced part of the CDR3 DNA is TGCACCTGCAGTGCAGATCTGGGACAGGGGACCTATAATTCGCCC.

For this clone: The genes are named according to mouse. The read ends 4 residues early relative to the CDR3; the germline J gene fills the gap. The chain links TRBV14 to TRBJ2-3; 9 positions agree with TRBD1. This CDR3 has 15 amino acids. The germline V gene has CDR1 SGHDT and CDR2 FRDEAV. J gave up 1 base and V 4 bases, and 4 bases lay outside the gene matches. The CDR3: CASSPRDRGAETLYF. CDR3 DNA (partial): TGTGCCAGCAGTCCCCGGGACAGGGGTGCAGAA.

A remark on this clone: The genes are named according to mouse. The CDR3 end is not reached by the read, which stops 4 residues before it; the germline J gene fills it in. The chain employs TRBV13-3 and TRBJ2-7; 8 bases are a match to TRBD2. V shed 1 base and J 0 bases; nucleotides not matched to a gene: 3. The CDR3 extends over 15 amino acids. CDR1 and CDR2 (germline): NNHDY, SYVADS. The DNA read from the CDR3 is TGTGCCAGCAGTGATCACTGGGGGCTCTCCTAT. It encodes CASSDHWGLSY. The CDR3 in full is CASSDHWGLSYEQYF.

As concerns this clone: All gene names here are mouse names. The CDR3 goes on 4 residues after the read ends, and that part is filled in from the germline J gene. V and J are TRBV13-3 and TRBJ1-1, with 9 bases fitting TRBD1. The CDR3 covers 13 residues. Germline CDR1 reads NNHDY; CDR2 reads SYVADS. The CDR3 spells CASSPTGGREVFF. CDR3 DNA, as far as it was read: TGTGCCAGCAGTCCTACAGGGGGCAGA.

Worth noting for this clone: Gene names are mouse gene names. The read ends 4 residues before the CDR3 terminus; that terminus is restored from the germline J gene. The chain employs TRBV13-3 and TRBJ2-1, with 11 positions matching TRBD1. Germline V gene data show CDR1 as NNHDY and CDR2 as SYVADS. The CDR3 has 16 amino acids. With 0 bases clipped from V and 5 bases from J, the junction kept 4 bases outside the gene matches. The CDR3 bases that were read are TGTGCCAGCAGTGATGCATTGGACAGGGGGCATGCT. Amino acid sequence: CASSDALDRGHA. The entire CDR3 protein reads CASSDALDRGHAEQFF.

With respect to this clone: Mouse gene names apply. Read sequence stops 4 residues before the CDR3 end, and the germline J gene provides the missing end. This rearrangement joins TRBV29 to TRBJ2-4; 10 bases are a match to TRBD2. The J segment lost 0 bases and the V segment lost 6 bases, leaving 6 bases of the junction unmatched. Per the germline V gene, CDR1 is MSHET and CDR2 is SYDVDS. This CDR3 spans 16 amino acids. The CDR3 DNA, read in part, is TGTGCTAGCAGCTGGGACTGGGGTACTAGTCAAAAC. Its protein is CASSWDWGTSQN. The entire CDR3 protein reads CASSWDWGTSQNTLYF. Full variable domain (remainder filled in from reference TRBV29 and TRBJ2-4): DMKVTQMPRYLIKRMGENVLLECGQDMSHETMYWYRQDPGLGLQLIYISYDVDSNSEGDIPKGYRVSRKKREHFSLILDSAKTNQTSVYFCASSWDWGTSQNTLYFGAGTRLSVL.

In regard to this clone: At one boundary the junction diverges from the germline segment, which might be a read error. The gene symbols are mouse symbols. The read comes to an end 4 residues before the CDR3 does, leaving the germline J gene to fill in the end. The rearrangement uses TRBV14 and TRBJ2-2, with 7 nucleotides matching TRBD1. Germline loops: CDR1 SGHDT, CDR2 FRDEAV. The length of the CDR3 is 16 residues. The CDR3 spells CVSSLQGQTNTGQLYF. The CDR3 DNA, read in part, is TGTGTCAGCAGTTTGCAGGGACAGACAAACACCGGG.

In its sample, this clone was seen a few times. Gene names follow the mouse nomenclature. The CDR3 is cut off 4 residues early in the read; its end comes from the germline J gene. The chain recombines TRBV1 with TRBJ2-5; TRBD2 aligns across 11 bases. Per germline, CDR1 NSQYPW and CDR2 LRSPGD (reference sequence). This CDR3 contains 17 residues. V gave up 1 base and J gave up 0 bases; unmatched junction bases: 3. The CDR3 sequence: CTCSAGTGGPNQDTQYF. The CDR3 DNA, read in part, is TGCACCTGCAGTGCAGGGACTGGGGGGCCTAACCAAGAC.

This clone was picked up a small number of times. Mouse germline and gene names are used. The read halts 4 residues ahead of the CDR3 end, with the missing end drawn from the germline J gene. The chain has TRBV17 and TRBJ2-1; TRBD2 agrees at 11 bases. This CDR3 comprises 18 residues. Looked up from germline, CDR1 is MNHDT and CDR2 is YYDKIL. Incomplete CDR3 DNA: TGTGCTAGCAGTAGAGAGACTGGGGGGGGCCCCTCCAGGGCT. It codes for CASSRETGGGPSRA. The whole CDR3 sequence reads CASSRETGGGPSRAEQFF.

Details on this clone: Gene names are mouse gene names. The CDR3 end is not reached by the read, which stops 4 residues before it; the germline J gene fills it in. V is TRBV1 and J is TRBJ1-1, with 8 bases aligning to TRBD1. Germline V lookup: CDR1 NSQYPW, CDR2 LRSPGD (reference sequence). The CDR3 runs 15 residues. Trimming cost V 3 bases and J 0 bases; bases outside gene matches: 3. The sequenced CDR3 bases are TGCACCTGCAGTGCTAGGACAGGGTCAAACACA. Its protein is CTCSARTGSNT. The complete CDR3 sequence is CTCSARTGSNTEVFF.

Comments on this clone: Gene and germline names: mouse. The CDR3 DNA, read in part, is TGTGCCAGCAGTGGACCGGGACTGGGGGGTAGTCAAAAC. It yields the protein CASSGPGLGGSQN. In full, the CDR3 is CASSGPGLGGSQNTLYF. The chain recombines TRBV13-1 with TRBJ2-4; TRBD2 aligns across 12 bases. The sequenced fragment ends 4 residues before the CDR3 boundary, so the rest is inferred from the germline J gene. Trimming took 3 bases from V and 0 from J; bases not matched to a gene: 5. Per the germline V gene, CDR1 is NSHNY and CDR2 is SYGAGN. The length of the CDR3 is 17 residues.

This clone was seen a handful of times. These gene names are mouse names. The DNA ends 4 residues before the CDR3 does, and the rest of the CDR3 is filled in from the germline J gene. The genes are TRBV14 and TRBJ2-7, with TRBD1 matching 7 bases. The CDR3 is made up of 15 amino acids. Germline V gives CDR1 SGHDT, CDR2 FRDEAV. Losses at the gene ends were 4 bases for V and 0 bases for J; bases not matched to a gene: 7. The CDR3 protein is CASSRPGQNSYEQYF. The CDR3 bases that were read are TGTGCCAGCAGTCGTCCGGGACAGAACTCCTAT.

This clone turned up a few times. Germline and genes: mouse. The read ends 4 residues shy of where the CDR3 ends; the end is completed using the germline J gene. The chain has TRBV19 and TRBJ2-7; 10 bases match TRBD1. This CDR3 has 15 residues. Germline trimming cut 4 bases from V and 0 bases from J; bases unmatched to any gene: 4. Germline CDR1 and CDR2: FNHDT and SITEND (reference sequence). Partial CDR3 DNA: TGTGCCAGCAGTTTCCGGGACAGGGGCTCCTAT. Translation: CASSFRDRGSY. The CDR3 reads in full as CASSFRDRGSYEQYF.

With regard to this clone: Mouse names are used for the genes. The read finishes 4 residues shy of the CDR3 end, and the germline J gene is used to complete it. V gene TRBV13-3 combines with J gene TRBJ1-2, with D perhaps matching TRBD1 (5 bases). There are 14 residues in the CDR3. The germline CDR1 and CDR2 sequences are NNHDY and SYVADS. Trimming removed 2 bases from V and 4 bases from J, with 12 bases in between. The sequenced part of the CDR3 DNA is TGTGCCAGCAGTGAAATGCAGGGAGTCTCC. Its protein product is CASSEMQGVS. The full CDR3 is CASSEMQGVSDYTF.

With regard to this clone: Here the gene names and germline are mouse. Incomplete CDR3 DNA: TGTGCTAGCAGCGTGGGGGGCGCCCAAAAC. Translated: CASSVGGAQN. The complete CDR3 protein is CASSVGGAQNTLYF. The V call is TRBV17, the J call TRBJ2-4, with TRBD2 as a possible D gene (7 bases). Read coverage stops 4 residues before the CDR3 terminus; the germline J gene supplies the remainder. This CDR3 is built from 14 residues. CDR1 and CDR2 from the germline V gene are MNHDT and YYDKIL. V lost 6 bases and J lost 3, with 13 bases in between.

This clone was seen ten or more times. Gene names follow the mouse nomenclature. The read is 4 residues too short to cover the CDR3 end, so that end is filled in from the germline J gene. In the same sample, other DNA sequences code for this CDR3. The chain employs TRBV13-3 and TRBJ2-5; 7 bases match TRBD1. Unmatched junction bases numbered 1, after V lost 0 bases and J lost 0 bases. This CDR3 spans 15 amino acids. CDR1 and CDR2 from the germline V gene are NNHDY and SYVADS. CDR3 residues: CASSDAGQNQDTQYF. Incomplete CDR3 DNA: TGTGCCAGCAGTGATGCGGGACAGAACCAAGAC.

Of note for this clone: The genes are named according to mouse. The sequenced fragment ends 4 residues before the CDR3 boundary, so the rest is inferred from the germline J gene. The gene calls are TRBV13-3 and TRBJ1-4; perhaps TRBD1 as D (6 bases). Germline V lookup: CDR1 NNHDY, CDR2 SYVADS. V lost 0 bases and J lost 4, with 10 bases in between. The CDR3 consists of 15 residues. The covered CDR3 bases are TGTGCCAGCAGTGATGGGGGGGCCGACAACGAA. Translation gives CASSDGGADNE. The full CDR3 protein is CASSDGGADNERLFF.

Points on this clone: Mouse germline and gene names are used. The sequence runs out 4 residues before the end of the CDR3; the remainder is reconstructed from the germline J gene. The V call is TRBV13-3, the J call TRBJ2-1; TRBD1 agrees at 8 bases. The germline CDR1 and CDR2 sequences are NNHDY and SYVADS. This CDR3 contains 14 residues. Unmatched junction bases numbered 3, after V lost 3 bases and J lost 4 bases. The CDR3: CASSGRQGYAEQFF. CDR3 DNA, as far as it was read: TGTGCCAGCAGTGGTCGACAGGGGTATGCT.

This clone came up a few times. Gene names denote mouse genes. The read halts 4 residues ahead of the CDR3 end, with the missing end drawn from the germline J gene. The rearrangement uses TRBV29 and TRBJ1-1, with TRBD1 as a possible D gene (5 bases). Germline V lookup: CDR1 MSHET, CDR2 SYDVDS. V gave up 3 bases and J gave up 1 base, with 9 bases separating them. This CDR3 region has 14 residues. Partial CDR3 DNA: TGTGCTAGCAGTTTTCTGGGGGGGAACACA. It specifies CASSFLGGNT. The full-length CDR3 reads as CASSFLGGNTEVFF.

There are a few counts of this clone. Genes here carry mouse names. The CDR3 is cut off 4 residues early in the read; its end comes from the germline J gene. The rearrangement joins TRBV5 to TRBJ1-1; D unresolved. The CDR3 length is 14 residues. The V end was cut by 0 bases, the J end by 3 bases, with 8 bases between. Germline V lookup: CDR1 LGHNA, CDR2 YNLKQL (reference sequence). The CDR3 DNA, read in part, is TGTGCCAGCAGCCAAGATTGGGGTGACACA. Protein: CASSQDWGDT. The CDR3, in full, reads CASSQDWGDTEVFF.

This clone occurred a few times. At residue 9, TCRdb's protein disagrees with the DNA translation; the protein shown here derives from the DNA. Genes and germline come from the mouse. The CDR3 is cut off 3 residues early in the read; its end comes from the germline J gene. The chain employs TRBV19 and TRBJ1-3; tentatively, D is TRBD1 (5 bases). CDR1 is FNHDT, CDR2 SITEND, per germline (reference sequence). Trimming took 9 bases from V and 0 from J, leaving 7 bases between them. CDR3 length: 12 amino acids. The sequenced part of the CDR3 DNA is TGTGCCATAGGACATTCTGGAAATACG. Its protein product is CAIGHSGNT. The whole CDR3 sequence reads CAIGHSGNTLYF.

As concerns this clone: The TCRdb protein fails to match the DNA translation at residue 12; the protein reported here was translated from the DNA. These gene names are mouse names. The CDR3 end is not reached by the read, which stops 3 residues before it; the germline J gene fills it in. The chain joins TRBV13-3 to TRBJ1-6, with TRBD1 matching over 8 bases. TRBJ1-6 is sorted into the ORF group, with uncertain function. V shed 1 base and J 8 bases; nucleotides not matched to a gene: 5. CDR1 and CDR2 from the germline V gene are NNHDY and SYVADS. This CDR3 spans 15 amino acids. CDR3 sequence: CASSDSRGQDSPLYF. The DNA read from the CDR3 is TGTGCCAGCAGTGATAGCAGGGGGCAGGATTCGCCC.

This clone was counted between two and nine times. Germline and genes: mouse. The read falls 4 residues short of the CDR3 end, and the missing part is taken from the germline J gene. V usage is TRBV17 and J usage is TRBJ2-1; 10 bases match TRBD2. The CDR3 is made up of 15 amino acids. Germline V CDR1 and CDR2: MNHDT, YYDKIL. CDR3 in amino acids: CASSSLGGHEAEQFF. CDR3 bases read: TGTGCTAGCAGTAGCCTGGGGGGGCATGAGGCT.

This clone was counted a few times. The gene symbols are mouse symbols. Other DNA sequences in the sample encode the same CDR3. Incomplete CDR3 DNA: TGTGCCAGCAGTGATCCGGGACTGGGGGGCGGTCAAAAC. Translating it yields CASSDPGLGGGQN. The CDR3 in full is CASSDPGLGGGQNTLYF. V and J are TRBV13-3 and TRBJ2-4; 12 nucleotides align to TRBD2. The read terminates 4 residues ahead of where the CDR3 ends, so the germline J gene completes it. Germline V CDR1 and CDR2: NNHDY, SYVADS. CDR3 length: 17 amino acids. Trimming removed 1 base from V and 1 base from J; junction bases left unmatched: 4.

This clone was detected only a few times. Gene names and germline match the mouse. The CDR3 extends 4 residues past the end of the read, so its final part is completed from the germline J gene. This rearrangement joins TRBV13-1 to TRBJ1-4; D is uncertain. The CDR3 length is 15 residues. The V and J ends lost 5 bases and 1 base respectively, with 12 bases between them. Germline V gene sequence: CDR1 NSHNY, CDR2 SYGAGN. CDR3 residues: CASRYTANSNERLFF. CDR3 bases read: TGTGCCAGCAGATATACAGCAAATTCCAACGAA.

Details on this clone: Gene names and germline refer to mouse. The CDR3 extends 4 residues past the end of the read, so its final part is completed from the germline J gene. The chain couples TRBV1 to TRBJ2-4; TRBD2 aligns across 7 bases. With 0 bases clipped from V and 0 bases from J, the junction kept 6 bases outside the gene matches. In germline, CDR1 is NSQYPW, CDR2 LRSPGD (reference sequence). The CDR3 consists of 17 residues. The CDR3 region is CTCSADVWGTSQNTLYF. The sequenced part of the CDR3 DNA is TGCACCTGCAGTGCAGATGTCTGGGGGACTAGTCAAAAC.

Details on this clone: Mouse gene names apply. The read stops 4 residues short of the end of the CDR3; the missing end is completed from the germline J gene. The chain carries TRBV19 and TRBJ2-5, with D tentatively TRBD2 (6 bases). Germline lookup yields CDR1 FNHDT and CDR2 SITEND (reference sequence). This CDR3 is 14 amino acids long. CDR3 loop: CASSIMMGVDTQYF. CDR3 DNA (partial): TGTGCCAGCAGTATAATGATGGGGGTAGAC.